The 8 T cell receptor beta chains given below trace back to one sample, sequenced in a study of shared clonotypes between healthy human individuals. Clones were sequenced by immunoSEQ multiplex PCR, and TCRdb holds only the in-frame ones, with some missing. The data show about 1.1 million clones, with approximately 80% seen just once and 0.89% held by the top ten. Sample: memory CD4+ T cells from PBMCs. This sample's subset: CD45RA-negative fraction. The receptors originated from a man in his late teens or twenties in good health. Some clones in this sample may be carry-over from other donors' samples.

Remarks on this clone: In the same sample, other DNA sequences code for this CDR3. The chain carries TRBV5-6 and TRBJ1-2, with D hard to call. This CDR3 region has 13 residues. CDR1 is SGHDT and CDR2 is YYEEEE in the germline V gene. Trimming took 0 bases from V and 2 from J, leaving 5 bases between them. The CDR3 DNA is TGTGCCAGCAGCTTGGGACGCAACTATGGCTACACCTTC. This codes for CASSLGRNYGYTF.

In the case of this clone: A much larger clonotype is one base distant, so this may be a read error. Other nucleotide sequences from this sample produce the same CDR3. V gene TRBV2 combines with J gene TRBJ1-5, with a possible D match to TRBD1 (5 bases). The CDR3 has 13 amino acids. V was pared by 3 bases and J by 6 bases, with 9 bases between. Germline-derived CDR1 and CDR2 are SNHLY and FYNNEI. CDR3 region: CASSEGGGQPQHF. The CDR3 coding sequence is TGTGCCAGCAGTGAGGGGGGGGGTCAGCCCCAGCATTTT.

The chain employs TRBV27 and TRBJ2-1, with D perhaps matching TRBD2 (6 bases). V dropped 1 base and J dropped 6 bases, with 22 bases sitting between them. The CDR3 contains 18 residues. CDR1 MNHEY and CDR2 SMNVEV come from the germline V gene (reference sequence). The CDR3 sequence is CASSLWRLGTSNGNEQFF. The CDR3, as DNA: TGTGCCAGCAGTTTATGGAGATTAGGGACTTCAAACGGCAATGAGCAGTTCTTC.

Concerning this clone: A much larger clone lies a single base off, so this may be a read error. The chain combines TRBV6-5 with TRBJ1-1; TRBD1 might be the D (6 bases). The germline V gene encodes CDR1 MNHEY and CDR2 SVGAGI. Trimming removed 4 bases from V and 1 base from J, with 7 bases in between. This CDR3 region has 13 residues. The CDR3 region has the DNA TGTGCCAGCAGTTTGACAGGGAACACTGAAGCTTTCTTT. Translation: CASSLTGNTEAFF.

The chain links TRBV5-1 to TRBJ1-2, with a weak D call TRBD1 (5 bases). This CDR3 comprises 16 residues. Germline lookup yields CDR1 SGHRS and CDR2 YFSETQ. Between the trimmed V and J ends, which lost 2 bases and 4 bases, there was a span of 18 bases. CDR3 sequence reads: CASSFDGGRSGYGYTF. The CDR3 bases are TGCGCCAGCAGCTTTGACGGGGGGAGGAGTGGCTATGGCTACACCTTC.

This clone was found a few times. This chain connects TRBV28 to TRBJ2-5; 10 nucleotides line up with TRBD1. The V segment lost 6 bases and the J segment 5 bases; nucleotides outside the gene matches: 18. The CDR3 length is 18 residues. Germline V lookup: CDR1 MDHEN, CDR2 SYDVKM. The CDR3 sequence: CASRASGTGAYVWETQYF. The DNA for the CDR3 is TGTGCCAGCAGGGCCTCCGGGACAGGGGCTTATGTATGGGAGACCCAGTACTTC.

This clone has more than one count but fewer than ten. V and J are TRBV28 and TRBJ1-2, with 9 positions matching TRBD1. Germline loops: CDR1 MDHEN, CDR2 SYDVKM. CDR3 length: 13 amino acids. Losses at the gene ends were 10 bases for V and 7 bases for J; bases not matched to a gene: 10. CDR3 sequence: CATQWTGASGYTF. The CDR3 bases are TGTGCCACCCAATGGACAGGGGCCTCTGGCTACACCTTC.

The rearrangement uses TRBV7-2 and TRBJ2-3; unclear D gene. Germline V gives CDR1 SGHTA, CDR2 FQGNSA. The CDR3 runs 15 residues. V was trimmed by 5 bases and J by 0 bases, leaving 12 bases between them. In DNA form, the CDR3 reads TGTGCCAGCAGCCCCCGCGGCATAAGCACAGATACGCAGTATTTT. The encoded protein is CASSPRGISTDTQYF.